What follows are 10 T cell receptor beta chains derived from one specimen sequenced in a study of shared clonotypes between healthy human individuals. TCRdb's table, derived via immunoSEQ multiplex PCR, lists solely in-frame clones and lacks some. The sample shows about 600,000 clones, about 98% of them seen only once. Naive CD8 cells lacked CD45RO and underwent positive selection for CCR7, leaving out terminally differentiated effector memory CD45RA+ cells. Sequences were obtained from naive CD8+ T cells sorted from blood. These TCRs come from a man between 25 and 39 years old in good health.

This chain connects TRBV6-5 to TRBJ2-1, with 9 bases fitting TRBD2. Germline values: CDR1 MNHEY, CDR2 SVGAGI. The CDR3 runs 13 residues. V shed 2 bases and J 7 bases; nucleotides not matched to a gene: 0. CDR3 in amino acids: CASSYGLANEQFF. As DNA, the CDR3 is TGTGCCAGCAGTTACGGACTAGCGAATGAGCAGTTCTTC.

The chain links TRBV6-1 to TRBJ1-2; D is uncertain. The length of the CDR3 is 11 residues. V lost 8 bases and J 8 bases, leaving 12 bases between the germline ends. Germline V CDR1 and CDR2: MNHNS, SASEGT. CDR3 coding DNA: TGTGCCAGCGAATCTCCGACCGGCTACACCTTC. Its protein product is CASESPTGYTF.

J is TRBJ2-5 and V is TRBV7-9, with D unclear. The CDR3 spans 15 residues. The V end was cut by 4 bases, the J end by 5 bases, with 17 bases between. CDR1 and CDR2 from the germline V gene are SEHNR and FQNEAQ (reference sequence). The CDR3 sequence: CASSSTPSTAETQYF. CDR3 nucleotide sequence: TGTGCCAGCAGCTCCACCCCATCAACAGCTGAGACCCAGTACTTC. The variable domain in full, with the rest retrieved from reference TRBV7-9 and TRBJ2-5, is DTGVSQNPRHKITKRGQNVTFRCDPISEHNRLYWYRQTLGQGPEFLTYFQNEAQLEKSRLLSDRFSAERPKGSFSTLEIQRTEQGDSAMYLCASSSTPSTAETQYFGPGTRLLVL.

The rearrangement uses TRBV6-5 and TRBJ2-3; 9 bases line up with TRBD2. This CDR3 is built from 14 residues. J was trimmed by 2 bases and V by 5 bases; bases with no gene match: 2. CDR1 is MNHEY and CDR2 is SVGAGI in the germline V gene. The CDR3 here is CASSRLADTDTQYF. The CDR3 DNA reads TGTGCCAGCAGTCGACTAGCGGACACAGATACGCAGTATTTT.

The V gene is TRBV5-1, the J gene TRBJ1-2, with D possibly matching TRBD1 (6 bases). V lost 0 bases, J lost 6 bases, and 21 bases lay in between. This CDR3 spans 17 amino acids. Germline V gene data show CDR1 as SGHRS and CDR2 as YFSETQ. The CDR3 DNA follows: TGCGCCAGCAGCTTGGATGGTCTGATAGGCAGGGACAATGGCTACACCTTC. Its translation: CASSLDGLIGRDNGYTF.

The gene calls are TRBV11-2 and TRBJ2-7; D tentatively fits TRBD1 or TRBD2 (6 bases each). V lost 5 bases and J lost 6, with 17 bases in between. The CDR3 is made up of 14 amino acids. From germline, CDR1 is SGHAT and CDR2 FQNNGV. The CDR3: CASSPRGARVEQYF. CDR3 DNA sequence: TGTGCCAGCAGCCCGAGGGGGGCCCGGGTCGAGCAGTACTTC.

This chain links TRBV28 with TRBJ1-5, with unresolved D. V dropped 4 bases and J dropped 4 bases, with 11 bases sitting between them. The CDR3 has 14 residues. Germline V gives CDR1 MDHEN, CDR2 SYDVKM. The CDR3 here is CASSSAASNQPQHF. The CDR3 region has the DNA TGTGCCAGCAGTTCAGCGGCCAGTAATCAGCCCCAGCATTTT.

This sequence joins TRBV11-2 and TRBJ2-1, with a possible D match to TRBD2 (6 bases). CDR1 and CDR2 from the germline V gene are SGHAT and FQNNGV. This CDR3 region has 16 residues. V was clipped by 3 bases and J by 0 bases, with 12 bases between them. The CDR3 bases are TGTGCCAGCAGCTTGGGGTGGCGGGACTCCTACAATGAGCAGTTCTTC. Its translation: CASSLGWRDSYNEQFF.

The chain links TRBV7-9 to TRBJ1-4; no clear D gene. This CDR3 comprises 12 residues. Germline V lookup: CDR1 SEHNR, CDR2 FQNEAQ (reference sequence). V was clipped by 3 bases and J by 11 bases, with 10 bases between them. CDR3 in amino acids: CASSLEEGKLFF. As DNA, the CDR3 is TGTGCCAGCAGCTTGGAAGAGGGCAAACTGTTTTTT.

The chain employs TRBV6-1 and TRBJ2-7; perhaps TRBD1 as D (6 bases). V was cut by 7 bases and J by 3 bases, with 13 bases left in between. CDR3 size: 13 residues. In germline, CDR1 is MNHNS, CDR2 SASEGT. CDR3 in DNA: TGTGCCAGCAACCCGGACAGCAACTACGAGCAGTACTTC. Translating gives CASNPDSNYEQYF.